The following is a T cell receptor beta chain sequence with its context. Its antigen is unknown. This sample was taken from a study of T cell responses to AZD1222 COVID-19 vaccine. General observations from the study: The donors showed a predominance of white British ancestry and of females, with possible underestimation of clonal diversity. Baseline antibody screening turned up just six or seven seropositive AZD1222 recipients. No repertoire was sampled before or during the peak T cell response, only after it. Along spike, vaccine-associated CD4 TCRs were found throughout, with dominance at 160-218 and 743-854.

Libraries were prepared by immunoSEQ multiplex PCR; TCRdb keeps only in-frame clonotypes and omits some of them. The sample carries roughly 150,000 clones, 75% to 90% recorded once. Germline V CDR1 and CDR2: SNHLY, FYNNEI. Trimming removed 6 bases from V and 1 base from J; junction bases left unmatched: 4. CDR3 length: 14 amino acids. This sequence originates from an adult who received the AZD1222 COVID-19 vaccine. The rearrangement uses TRBV2 and TRBJ1-1; 8 bases align to TRBD1. The sample here was peripheral blood, taken 28 days after the second AZD1222 dose. Here the CDR3 reads CASSRQGSNTEAFF. CDR3 DNA sequence: TGTGCCAGCAGCCGACAGGGGTCGAACACTGAAGCTTTCTTT.